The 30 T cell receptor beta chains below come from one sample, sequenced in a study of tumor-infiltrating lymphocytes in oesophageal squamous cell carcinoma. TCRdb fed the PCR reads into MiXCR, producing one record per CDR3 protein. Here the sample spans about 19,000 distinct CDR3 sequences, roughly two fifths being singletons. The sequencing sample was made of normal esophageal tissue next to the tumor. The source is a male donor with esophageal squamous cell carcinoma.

The DNA for the CDR3 is TGTGCCAGCAGACGGACTAGCGGGATCAATGAGCAGTTCTTC. This codes for CASRRTSGINEQFF. This rearrangement joins TRBV7-2 to TRBJ2-7, with 12 bases matching TRBD2. The J call may be in error: the DNA end matches TRBJ2-1 better. Looked up from germline, CDR1 is SGHTA and CDR2 is FQGNSA. There are 14 residues in the CDR3.

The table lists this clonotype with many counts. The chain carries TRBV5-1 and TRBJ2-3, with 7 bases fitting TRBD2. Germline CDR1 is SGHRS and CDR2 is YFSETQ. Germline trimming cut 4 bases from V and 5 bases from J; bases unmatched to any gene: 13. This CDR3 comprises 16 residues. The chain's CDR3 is CASSRGNGPGGDTQYF. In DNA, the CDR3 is TGCGCCAGCAGCAGGGGCAACGGGCCGGGGGGAGATACGCAGTATTTT.

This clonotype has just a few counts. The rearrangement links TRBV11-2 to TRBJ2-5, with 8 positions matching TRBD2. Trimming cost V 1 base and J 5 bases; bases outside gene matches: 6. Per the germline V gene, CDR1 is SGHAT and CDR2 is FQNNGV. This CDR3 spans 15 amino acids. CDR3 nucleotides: TGTGCCAGCAGCTTAGTCAGCGGGGGAGGGGAGACCCAGTACTTC. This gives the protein CASSLVSGGGETQYF.

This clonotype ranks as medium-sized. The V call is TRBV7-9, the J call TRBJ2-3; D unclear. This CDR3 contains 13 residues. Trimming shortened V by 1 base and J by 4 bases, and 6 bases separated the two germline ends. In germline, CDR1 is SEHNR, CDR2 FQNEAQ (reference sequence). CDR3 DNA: TGTGCCAGCAGCTTAGACGGATCAGATACGCAGTATTTT. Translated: CASSLDGSDTQYF.

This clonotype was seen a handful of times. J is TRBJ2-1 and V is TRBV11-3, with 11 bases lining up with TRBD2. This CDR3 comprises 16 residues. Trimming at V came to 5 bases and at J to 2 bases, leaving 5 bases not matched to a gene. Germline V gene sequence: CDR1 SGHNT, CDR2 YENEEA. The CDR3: CASSPYSGGAYNEQFF. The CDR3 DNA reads TGTGCCAGCAGCCCTTATAGCGGGGGGGCCTACAATGAGCAGTTCTTC. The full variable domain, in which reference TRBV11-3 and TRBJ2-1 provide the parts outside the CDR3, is EAGVVQSPRYKIIEKKQPVAFWCNPISGHNTLYWYLQNLGQGPELLIRYENEEAVDDSQLPKDRFSAERLKGVDSTLKIQPAELGDSAVYLCASSPYSGGAYNEQFFGPGTRLTVL.

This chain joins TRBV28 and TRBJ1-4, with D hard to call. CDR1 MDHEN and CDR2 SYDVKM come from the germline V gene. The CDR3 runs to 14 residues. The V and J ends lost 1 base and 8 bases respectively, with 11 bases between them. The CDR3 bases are TGTGCCAGCAGTTTATTGGGTTACAGAGAAAAACTGTTTTTT. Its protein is CASSLLGYREKLFF.

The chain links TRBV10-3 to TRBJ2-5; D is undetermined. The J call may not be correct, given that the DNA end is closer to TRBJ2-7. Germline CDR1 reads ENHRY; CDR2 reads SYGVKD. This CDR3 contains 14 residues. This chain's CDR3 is CAISESEGFYEQYF. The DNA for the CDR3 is TGTGCCATCAGTGAGTCCGAAGGGTTCTACGAGCAGTACTTC.

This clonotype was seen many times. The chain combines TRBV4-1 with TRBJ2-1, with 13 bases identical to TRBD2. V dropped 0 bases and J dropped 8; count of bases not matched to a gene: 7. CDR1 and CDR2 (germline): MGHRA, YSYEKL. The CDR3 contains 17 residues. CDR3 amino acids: CASSQESGTSGIDEQFF. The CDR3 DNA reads TGCGCCAGCAGCCAAGAGTCAGGGACTAGCGGGATAGATGAGCAGTTCTTC.

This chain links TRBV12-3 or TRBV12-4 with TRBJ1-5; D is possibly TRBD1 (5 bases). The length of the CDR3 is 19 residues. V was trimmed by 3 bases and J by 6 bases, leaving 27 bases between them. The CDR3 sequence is CASSFSFGSGWGSGQPQHF. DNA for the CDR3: TGTGCCAGCAGTTTTTCGTTCGGGTCAGGGTGGGGTTCGGGTCAGCCCCAGCATTTT.

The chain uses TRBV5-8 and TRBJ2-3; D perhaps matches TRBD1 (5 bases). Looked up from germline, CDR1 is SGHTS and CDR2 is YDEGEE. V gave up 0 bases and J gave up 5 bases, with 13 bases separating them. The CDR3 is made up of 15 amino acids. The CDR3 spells CASSLVTATIDTQYF. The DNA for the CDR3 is TGTGCCAGCAGCTTGGTGACAGCTACTATAGATACGCAGTATTTT.

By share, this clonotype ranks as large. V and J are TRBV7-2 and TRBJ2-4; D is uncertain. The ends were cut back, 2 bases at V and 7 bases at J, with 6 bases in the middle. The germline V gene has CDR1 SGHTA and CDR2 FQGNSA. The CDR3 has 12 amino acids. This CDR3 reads CASSLMYNIQYF. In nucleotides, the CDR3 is TGTGCCAGCAGCTTAATGTACAACATTCAGTACTTC.

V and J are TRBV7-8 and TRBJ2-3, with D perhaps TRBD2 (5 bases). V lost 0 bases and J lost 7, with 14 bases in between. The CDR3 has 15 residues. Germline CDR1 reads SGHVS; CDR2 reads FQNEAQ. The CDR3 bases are TGTGCCAGCAGCTTAGCTGGAAACGGAGGAAATACGCAGTATTTT. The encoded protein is CASSLAGNGGNTQYF.

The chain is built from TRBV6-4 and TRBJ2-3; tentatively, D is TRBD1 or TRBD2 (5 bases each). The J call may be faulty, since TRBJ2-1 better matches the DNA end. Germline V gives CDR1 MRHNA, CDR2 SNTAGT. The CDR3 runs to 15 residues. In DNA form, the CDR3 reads TGTGCCAGCAGCCGGGACCCGAGCTCCTACAATGAGCAGTTCTTC. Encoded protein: CASSRDPSSYNEQFF.

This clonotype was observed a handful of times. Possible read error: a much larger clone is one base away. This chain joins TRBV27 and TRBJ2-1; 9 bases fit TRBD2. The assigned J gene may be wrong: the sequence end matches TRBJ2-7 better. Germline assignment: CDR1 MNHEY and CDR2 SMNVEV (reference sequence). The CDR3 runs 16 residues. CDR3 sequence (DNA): TGTGCCAGCAGTTTAAGCGGACTAGCGCCCTACAATGAGCAGTACTTC. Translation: CASSLSGLAPYNEQYF.

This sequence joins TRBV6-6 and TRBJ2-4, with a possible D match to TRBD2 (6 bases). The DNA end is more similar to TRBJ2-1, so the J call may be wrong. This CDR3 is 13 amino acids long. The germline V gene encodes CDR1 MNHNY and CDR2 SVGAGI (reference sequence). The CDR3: CASRGTGGHEQFF. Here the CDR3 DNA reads TGTGCCAGCAGGGGAACCGGGGGACATGAGCAGTTCTTC.

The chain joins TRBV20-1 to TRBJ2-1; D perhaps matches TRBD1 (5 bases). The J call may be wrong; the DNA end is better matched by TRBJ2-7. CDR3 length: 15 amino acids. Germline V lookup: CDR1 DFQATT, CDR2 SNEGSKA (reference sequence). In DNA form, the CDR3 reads TGCAGTGCTAATATAGGGGCTTTAAGCTCCTACGAGCAGTACTTC. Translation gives CSANIGALSSYEQYF.

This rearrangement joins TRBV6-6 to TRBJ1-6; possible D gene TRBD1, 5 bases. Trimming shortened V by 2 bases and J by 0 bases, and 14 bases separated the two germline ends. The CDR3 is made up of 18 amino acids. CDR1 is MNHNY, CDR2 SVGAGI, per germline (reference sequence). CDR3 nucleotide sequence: TGTGCCAGCAGTTACCCGAGGGACCGAGACTCCTATAATTCACCCCTCCACTTT. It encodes CASSYPRDRDSYNSPLHF.

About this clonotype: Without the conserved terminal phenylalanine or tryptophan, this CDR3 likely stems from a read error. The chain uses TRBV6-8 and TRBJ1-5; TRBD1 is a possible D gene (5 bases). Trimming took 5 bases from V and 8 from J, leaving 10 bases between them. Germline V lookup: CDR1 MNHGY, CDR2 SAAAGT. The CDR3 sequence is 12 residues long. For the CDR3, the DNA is TGTGCCAGCAGTAGGGGCTATGAGCCCCAGCATTGT. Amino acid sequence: CASSRGYEPQHC.

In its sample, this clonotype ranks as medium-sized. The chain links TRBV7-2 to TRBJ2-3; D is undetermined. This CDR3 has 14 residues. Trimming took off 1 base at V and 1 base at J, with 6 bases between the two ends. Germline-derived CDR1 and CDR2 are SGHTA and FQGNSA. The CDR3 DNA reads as TGTGCCAGCAGCTTAGTGCGTGGCACAGATACGCAGTATTTT. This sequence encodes CASSLVRGTDTQYF.

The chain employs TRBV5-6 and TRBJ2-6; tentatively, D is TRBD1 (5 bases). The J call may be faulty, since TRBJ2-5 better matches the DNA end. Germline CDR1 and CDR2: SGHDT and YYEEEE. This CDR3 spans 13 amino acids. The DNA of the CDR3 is TGTGCCAGCAGCTTACGAGCAGGGGAGACCCAGTACTTC. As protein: CASSLRAGETQYF.

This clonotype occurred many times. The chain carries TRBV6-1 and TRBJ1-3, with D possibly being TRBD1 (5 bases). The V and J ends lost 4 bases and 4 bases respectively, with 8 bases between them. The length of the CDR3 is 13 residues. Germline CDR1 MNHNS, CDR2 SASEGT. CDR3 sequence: CASSGDSGNTIYF. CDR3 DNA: TGTGCCAGCAGTGGTGACAGCGGAAACACCATATATTTT.

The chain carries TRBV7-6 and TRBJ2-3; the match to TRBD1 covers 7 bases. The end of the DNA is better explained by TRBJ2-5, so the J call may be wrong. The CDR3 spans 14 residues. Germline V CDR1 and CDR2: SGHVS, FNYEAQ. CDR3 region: CASSLGQGVETQYF. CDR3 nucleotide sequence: TGTGCCAGCAGCCTGGGCCAGGGGGTGGAGACCCAGTACTTC.

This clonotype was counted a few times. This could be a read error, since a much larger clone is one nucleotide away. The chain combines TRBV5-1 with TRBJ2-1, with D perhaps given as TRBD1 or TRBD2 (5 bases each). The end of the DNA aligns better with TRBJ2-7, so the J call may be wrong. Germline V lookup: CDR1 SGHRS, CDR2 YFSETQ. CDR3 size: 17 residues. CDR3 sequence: CASSLRAGPSSYNEQYF. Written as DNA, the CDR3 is TGCGCCAGCAGCTTGAGGGCAGGGCCTAGCTCCTACAATGAGCAGTACTTC.

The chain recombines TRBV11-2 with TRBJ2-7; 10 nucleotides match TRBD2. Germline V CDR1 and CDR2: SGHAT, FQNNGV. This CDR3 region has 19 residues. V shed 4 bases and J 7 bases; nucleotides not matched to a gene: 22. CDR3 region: CASSSVGLAEAGSYNEQYF. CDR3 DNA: TGTGCCAGCAGCTCCGTAGGACTAGCGGAGGCCGGCTCCTACAATGAGCAGTACTTC.

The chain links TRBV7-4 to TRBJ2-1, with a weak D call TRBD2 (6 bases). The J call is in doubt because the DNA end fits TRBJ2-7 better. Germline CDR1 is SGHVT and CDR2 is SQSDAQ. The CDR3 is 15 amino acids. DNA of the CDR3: TGTGCCAGCAGCTCCCTTGGGAGTAGCGGAGGCCAGCAGTACTTC. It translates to CASSSLGSSGGQQYF.

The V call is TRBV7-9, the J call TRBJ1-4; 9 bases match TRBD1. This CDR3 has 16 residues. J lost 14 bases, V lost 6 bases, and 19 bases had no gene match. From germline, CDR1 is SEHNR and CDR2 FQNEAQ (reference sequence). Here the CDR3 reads CASRGPPGQGPVRLFF. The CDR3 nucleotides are TGTGCCAGCAGAGGCCCCCCGGGACAGGGCCCCGTAAGGCTGTTTTTT.

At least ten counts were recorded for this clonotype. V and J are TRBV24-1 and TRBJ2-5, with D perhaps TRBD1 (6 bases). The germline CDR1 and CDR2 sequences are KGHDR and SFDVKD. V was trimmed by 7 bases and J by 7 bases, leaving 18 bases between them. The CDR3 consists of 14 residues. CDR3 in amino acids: CATRADSSTGTQYF. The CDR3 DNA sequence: TGTGCCACCAGAGCGGACAGCTCAACCGGGACCCAGTACTTC.

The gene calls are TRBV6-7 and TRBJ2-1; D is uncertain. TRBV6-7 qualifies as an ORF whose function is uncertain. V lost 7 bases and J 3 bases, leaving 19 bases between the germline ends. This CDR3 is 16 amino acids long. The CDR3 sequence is CASTTIEYGFYNEQFF. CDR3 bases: TGTGCCAGCACCACAATCGAATACGGGTTCTACAATGAGCAGTTCTTC.

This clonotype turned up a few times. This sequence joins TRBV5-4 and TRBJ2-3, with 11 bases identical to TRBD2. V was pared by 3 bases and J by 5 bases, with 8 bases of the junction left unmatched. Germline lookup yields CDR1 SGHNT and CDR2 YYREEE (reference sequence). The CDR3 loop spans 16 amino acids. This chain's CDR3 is CASSYPLAGAGDTQYF. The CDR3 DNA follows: TGTGCCAGCAGCTACCCACTAGCGGGAGCGGGAGATACGCAGTATTTT.

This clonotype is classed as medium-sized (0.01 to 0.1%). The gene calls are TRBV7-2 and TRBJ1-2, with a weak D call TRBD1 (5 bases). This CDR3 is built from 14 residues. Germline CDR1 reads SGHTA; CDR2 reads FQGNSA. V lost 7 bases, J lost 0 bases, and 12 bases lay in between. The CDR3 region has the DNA TGTGCCAGCACCAAAGGGGCTACTAACTATGGCTACACCTTC. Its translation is CASTKGATNYGYTF. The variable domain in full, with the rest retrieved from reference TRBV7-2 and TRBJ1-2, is GAGVSQSPSNKVTEKGKDVELRCDPISGHTALYWYRQSLGQGLEFLIYFQGNSAPDKSGLPSDRFSAERTGGSVSTLTIQRTQQEDSAVYLCASTKGATNYGYTFGSGTRLTVV.